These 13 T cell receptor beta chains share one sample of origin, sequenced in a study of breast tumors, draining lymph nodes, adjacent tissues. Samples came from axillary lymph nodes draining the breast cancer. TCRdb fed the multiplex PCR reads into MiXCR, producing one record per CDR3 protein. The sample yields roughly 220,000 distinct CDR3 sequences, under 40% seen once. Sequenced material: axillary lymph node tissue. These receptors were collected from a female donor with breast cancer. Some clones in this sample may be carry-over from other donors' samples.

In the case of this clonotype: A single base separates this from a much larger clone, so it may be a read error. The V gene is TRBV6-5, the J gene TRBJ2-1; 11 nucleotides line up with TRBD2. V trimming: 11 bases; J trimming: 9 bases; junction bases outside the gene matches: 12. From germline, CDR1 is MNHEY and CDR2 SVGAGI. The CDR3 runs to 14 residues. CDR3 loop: CAGTASGRSSEQFF. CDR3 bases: TGTGCCGGCACCGCTAGCGGGAGGTCGAGTGAGCAGTTCTTC.

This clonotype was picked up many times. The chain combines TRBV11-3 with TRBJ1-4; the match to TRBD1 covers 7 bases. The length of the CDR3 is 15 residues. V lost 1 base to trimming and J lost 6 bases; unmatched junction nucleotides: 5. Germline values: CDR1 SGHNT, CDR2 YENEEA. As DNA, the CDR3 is TGTGCCAGCAGCTTAGTTGGCAGGGGGGATGAAAAACTGTTTTTT. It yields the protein CASSLVGRGDEKLFF.

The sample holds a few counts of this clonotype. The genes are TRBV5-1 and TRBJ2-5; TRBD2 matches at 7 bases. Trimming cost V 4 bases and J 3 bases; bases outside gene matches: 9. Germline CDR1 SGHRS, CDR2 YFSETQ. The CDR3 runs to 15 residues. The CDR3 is CASSPIAAGEETQYF. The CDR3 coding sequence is TGCGCCAGCAGCCCTATCGCGGCGGGAGAAGAGACCCAGTACTTC.

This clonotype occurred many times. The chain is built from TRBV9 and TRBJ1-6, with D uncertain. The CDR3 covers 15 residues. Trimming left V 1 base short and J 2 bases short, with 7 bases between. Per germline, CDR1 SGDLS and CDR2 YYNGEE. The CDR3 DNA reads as TGTGCCAGCAGCGTATCGCAGGCCTATAATTCACCCCTCCACTTT. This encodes CASSVSQAYNSPLHF.

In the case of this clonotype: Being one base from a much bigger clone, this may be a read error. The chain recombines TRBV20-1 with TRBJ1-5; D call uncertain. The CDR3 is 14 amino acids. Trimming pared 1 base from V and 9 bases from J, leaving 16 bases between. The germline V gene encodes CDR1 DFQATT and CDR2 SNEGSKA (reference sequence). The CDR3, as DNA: TGCAGTGCTAGAGCCGGGTCCCTAGGTCCGCCCCAGCATTTT. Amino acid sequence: CSARAGSLGPPQHF.

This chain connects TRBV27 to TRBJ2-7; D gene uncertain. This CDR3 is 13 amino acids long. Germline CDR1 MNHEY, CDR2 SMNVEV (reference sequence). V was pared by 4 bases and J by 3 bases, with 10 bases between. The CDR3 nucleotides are TGTGCCAGCAGTTGGGCGGAAAACTACGAGCAGTACTTC. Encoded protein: CASSWAENYEQYF.

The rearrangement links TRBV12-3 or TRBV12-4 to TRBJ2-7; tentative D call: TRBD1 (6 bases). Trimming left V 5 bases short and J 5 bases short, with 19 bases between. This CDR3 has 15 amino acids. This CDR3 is CASSASPGVGNEQYF. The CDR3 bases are TGTGCCAGCAGTGCATCCCCAGGGGTGGGTAACGAGCAGTACTTC.

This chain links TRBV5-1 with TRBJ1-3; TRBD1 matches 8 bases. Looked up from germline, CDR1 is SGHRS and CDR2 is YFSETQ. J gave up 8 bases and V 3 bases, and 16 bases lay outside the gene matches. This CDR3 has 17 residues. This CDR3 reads CASSYDTGTGTWYTIYF. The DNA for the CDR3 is TGCGCCAGCAGCTATGATACCGGGACAGGAACGTGGTACACCATATATTTT. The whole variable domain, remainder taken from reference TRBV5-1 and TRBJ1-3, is KAGVTQTPRYLIKTRGQQVTLSCSPISGHRSVSWYQQTPGQGLQFLFEYFSETQRNKGNFPGRFSGRQFSNSRSEMNVSTLELGDSALYLCASSYDTGTGTWYTIYFGEGSWLTVV.

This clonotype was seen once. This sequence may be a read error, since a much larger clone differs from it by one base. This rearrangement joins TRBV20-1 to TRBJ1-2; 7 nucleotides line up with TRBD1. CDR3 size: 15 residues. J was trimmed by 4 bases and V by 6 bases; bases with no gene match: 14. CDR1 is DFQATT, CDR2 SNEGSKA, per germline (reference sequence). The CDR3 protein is CSATRTGQTTYGYTF. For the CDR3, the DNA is TGCAGTGCAACAAGGACAGGACAGACAACCTATGGCTACACCTTC.

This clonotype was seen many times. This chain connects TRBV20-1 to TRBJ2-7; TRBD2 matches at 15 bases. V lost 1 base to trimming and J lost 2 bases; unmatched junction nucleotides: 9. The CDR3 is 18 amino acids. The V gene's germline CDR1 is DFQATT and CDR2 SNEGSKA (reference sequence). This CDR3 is CSARVRTSGGARTYEQYF. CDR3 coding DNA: TGCAGTGCTAGAGTGAGGACTAGCGGGGGGGCCAGGACCTACGAGCAGTACTTC.

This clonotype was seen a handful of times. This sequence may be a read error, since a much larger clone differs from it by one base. CDR3 in amino acids: CASSRAAPRNEQFF. As DNA, the CDR3 is TGTGCCAGCAGCCGGGCCGCCCCCCGCAATGAGCAGTTCTTC. The chain links TRBV12-3 or TRBV12-4 to TRBJ2-1; D gene ambiguous. CDR3 length equals 14 residues. V lost 6 bases, J lost 6 bases, and 15 bases lay in between.

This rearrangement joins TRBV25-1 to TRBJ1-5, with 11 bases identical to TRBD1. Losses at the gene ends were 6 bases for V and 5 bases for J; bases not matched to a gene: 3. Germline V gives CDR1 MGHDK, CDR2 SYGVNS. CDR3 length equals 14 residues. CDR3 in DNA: TGTGCCAGCAGGGACAGGGGGCGTGATCAGCCCCAGCATTTT. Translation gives CASRDRGRDQPQHF.

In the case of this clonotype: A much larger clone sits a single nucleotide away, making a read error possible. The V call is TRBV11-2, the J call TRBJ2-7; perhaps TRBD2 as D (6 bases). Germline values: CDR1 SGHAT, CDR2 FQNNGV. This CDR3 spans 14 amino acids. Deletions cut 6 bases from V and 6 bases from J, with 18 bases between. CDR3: CASSSRAEAGEQYF. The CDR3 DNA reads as TGTGCCAGCAGTTCTAGGGCAGAAGCGGGCGAGCAGTACTTC.